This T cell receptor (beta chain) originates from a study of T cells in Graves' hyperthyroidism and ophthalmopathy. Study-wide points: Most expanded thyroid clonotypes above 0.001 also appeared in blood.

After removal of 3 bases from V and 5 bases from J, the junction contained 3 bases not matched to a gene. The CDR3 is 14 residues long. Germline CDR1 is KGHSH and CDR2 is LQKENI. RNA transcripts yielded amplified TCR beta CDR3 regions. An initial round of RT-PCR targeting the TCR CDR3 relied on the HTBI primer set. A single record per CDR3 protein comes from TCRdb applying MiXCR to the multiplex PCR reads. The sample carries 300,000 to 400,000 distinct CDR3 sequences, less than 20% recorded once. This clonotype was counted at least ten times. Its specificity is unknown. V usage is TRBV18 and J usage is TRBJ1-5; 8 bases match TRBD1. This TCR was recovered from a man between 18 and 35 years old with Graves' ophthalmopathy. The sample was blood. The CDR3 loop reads CASSPGTGYQPQHF. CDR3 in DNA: TGTGCCAGCTCACCCGGGACAGGTTATCAGCCCCAGCATTTT. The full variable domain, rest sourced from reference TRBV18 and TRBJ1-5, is NAGVMQNPRHLVRRRGQEARLRCSPMKGHSHVYWYRQLPEEGLKFMVYLQKENIIDESGMPKERFSAEFPKEGPSILRIQQVVRGDSAAYFCASSPGTGYQPQHFGDGTRLSIL.